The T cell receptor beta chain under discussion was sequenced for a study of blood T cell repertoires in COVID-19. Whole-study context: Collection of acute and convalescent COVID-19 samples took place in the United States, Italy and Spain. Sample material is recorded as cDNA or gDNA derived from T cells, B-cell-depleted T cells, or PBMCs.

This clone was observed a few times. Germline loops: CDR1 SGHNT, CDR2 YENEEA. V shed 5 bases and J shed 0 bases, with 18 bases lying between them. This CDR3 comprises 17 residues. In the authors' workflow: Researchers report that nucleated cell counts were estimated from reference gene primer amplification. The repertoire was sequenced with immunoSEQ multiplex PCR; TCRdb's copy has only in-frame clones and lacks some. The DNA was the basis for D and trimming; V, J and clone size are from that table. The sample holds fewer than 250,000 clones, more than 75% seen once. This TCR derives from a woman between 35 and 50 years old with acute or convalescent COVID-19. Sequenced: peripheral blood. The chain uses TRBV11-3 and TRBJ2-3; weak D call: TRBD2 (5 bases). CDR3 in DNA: TGTGCCAGCAGCGCATGGAGTGGGAGCGGTAGCACAGATACGCAGTATTTT. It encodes CASSAWSGSGSTDTQYF.